What follows describes a single TCR beta chain. This sample is drawn from a study of T-cell reconstitution after alpha-beta-depleted transplantation in children. During its preparation, the TCRbeta library received unique molecular identifiers. TCRdb passed the PCR reads through MiXCR, listing each CDR3 protein once. The top ten hold 3.3% of the sample, which has about 540,000 distinct CDR3 sequences, approximately 20% seen once. The V and J ends lost 5 bases and 8 bases respectively, with 15 bases between them. Germline V gene sequence: CDR1 WSHSY, CDR2 SAAADI. The CDR3 runs 13 residues. The clonotype was recovered from a human donor who donated a stem cell graft to a child with acute lymphoblastic leukemia. The V call is TRBV10-2, the J call TRBJ1-2; possible D gene TRBD1, 5 bases. The sample was PBMCs from the stem cell graft donor, taken from the stem cell graft. CDR3 DNA sequence: TGCGCCAGCAGTTCGGAGGGGCCCTGGGGCTACACCTTC. This codes for CASSSEGPWGYTF.